This T cell receptor (beta chain) comes out of a study of T-cell memory formation after mild COVID-19. Study details: The TCR clusters were mostly specific to one donor. Findings and caveats of the study: Day 15 to 85 contractors were CD4/CD8 balanced; later expanders leaned CD4+.

TCRdb reprocessed the 5' RACE reads via MiXCR and lists one record per CDR3 protein. The table records 280,000 or so distinct CDR3 sequences, around 8% of them present only once. Trimming cost V 4 bases and J 4 bases, with 10 bases left between them. This CDR3 is built from 13 residues. From germline, CDR1 is SEHNR and CDR2 FQNEAQ (reference sequence). This clonotype showed up just a few times. Its cognate antigen is unknown. Material for sequencing was PBMCs or a T cell subset sorted from them (not recorded which). V gene TRBV7-9 combines with J gene TRBJ1-2; no definite D call. The TCR originated in a man aged 18 to 35 who had mild COVID-19 (a few samples of this study predate the infection). Cell type and time point are not known. This CDR3 reads CASSSAEAYGYTF. The CDR3 bases are TGTGCCAGCAGCTCAGCGGAAGCCTATGGCTACACCTTC.